A selection of T cell receptor beta chains follows, all from one sample in a study of T cell changes during pregnancy in multiple sclerosis. TCRdb's table, derived via immunoSEQ multiplex PCR, lists solely in-frame clones and lacks some. Of about 70,000 clones in the sample, about 92% were seen once. Sequenced here: peripheral blood, sampled in the second trimester of pregnancy. The origin of the receptors is a female donor in good health, enrolled as a control in a pregnancy study. Each CDR3 is given without its conserved first and last residue. Each record gives: CDR3 protein, J gene, D gene, V gene. The D gene is left open where the match is weak.

ASSSPLGLADTDTQY,TRBJ2-3,TRBD2,TRBV28
ASSPQGANTGELF,TRBJ2-2,TRBD1,TRBV4-2
SVERGLAGGLYNEQF,TRBJ2-1,TRBD2,TRBV29-1
ASSLFPSGGGEETQY,TRBJ2-5,TRBD2,TRBV27
ASRGGTDTQY,TRBJ2-3,NA,TRBV11-3
ASSAGGGYEQY,TRBJ2-7,NA,TRBV11-2
AISPDRGGNQPQH,TRBJ1-5,TRBD1,TRBV10-3
ASSPHRGPRSYEQY,TRBJ2-7,TRBD1,TRBV14
AISESAEPGGYT,TRBJ1-2,NA,TRBV10-3
ASSPRDRDNEQF,TRBJ2-1,TRBD1,TRBV7-9
ASSFQGGYGYT,TRBJ1-2,NA,TRBV5-6
ASSGEGGGREAF,TRBJ1-1,NA,TRBV7-9
ASSLGAPGLAAYEQY,TRBJ2-7,TRBD2,TRBV7-6
ASRAGTGDYEQY,TRBJ2-7,TRBD1,TRBV6-1
ASSFSRENTEAF,TRBJ1-1,NA,TRBV5-1
ASSYRAGGSSYEQY,TRBJ2-7,TRBD2,TRBV7-2
ASSHPLAGGPRETQY,TRBJ2-5,TRBD2,TRBV7-2
ASSQNFGGNEQY,TRBJ2-7,TRBD2,TRBV4-3
ASSPGQSVQETQY,TRBJ2-5,NA,TRBV28
ASSELTGYEQY,TRBJ2-7,NA,TRBV25-1
ASSVVRHTEAF,TRBJ1-1,NA,TRBV9
ASSLSSGGPLYNEQF,TRBJ2-1,TRBD2,TRBV7-2
ASSLGGRQYNEQF,TRBJ2-1,NA,TRBV13
ASSPLGTSGTYEQY,TRBJ2-7,TRBD2,TRBV14
ASGFLTGGQTDTQY,TRBJ2-3,TRBD2,TRBV12-5
ASSLYPGEQY,TRBJ2-7,NA,TRBV28
ASSIQGTGGNYGYT,TRBJ1-2,NA,TRBV19
ASSPRGLAGGKNIQY,TRBJ2-4,TRBD2,TRBV5-8
SGEPPADGYT,TRBJ1-2,NA,TRBV29-1
ASSVGAQPGGSQPQH,TRBJ1-5,TRBD1,TRBV9
ASRAGGGGYNEQF,TRBJ2-1,TRBD1,TRBV11-3
AISGVTGGVGYEQY,TRBJ2-7,TRBD1,TRBV10-3
ASSLGRNSPLH,TRBJ1-6,NA,TRBV7-9
ASSPRDTGELF,TRBJ2-2,NA,TRBV18
ASSYSEGSGNTIY,TRBJ1-3,NA,TRBV6-5
ASSRTGGEKLF,TRBJ1-4,NA,TRBV28
ASSLVIGELF,TRBJ2-2,NA,TRBV13
ASSPDSSRELF,TRBJ2-2,NA,TRBV7-2
ASSLTAGAQETQY,TRBJ2-5,TRBD2,TRBV7-2
ASSQGDSREQY,TRBJ2-7,NA,TRBV4-3
ASIGGTKSLFRYGYT,TRBJ1-2,NA,TRBV10-1
ASSPLTGNRNTEAF,TRBJ1-1,TRBD1,TRBV9
ASTQTLTGAPLH,TRBJ1-6,NA,TRBV28
ASSQVHGQGTTNTGELF,TRBJ2-2,TRBD1,TRBV4-2
ASSSPGTSGETYNEQF,TRBJ2-1,TRBD2,TRBV11-2
ATSRRGTFREQF,TRBJ2-1,NA,TRBV15
ASSQDDLTVSGYNTEAF,TRBJ1-1,NA,TRBV4-3
ASSFGTGGYGYT,TRBJ1-2,TRBD1,TRBV11-1